Each of the 18 T cell receptor beta chains below was sequenced from the same sample in a study of regulatory T cells in long-lasting Graves disease. The time point here: newly diagnosed GD, antithyroid drugs for less than 3 months. From PBMCs, RNA was extracted and then used to make the TCR library. Combining iRepertoire HTBI primers with Arm-PCR of CDR3 regions, the authors built TCR beta libraries. MiXCR, applied by TCRdb to the multiplex PCR reads, yields one record per CDR3 protein. The data hold hundreds of thousands of distinct CDR3 sequences, with 15% to 20% observed a single time. These sequences were also reported in another study, on T cells in Graves' hyperthyroidism and ophthalmopathy.

This specimen consisted of peripheral blood mononuclear cells (PBMCs), obtained at new diagnosis, from a patient treated with antithyroid drugs. These receptors all come from a young woman with Graves disease.

This clonotype occurred many times. CDR3 region: CASSPNIWGLLPFNYGYTF. The CDR3, as DNA: TGTGCCAGCAGTCCTAACATTTGGGGACTATTACCTTTTAACTATGGCTACACCTTC. The rearrangement uses TRBV27 and TRBJ1-2, with D possibly matching TRBD1 (5 bases). The V gene lost 5 bases and the J gene lost 1 base, with 26 bases spanning the gap. The CDR3 runs 19 residues. The germline V gene encodes CDR1 MNHEY and CDR2 SMNVEV (reference sequence).

With respect to this clonotype: The junction and the germline gene differ at one end; a read error may be behind it. The chain couples TRBV3-1 to TRBJ2-1, with D unresolved. Germline V gives CDR1 LGHDT, CDR2 YNNKEL (reference sequence). This CDR3 contains 13 residues. The chain's CDR3 is CASSQVQGSSPKF. CDR3 DNA sequence: TGTGCCAGCAGCCAAGTCCAAGGATCCTCCCCTAAGTTC.

J is TRBJ1-3 and V is TRBV20-1, with unresolved D. The length of the CDR3 is 14 residues. Trimming stripped 0 bases from V and 0 bases from J, with 6 bases between. Germline CDR1 DFQATT, CDR2 SNEGSKA (reference sequence). This chain's CDR3 is CSARDGVSGNTIYF. CDR3 DNA sequence: TGCAGTGCTAGAGACGGGGTCTCTGGAAACACCATATATTTT.

This clonotype was detected only a few times. This chain joins TRBV5-1 and TRBJ2-7; 12 positions agree with TRBD2. The length of the CDR3 is 15 residues. Germline values: CDR1 SGHRS, CDR2 YFSETQ. V lost 4 bases, J lost 5 bases, and 7 bases stayed unmatched. CDR3 coding DNA: TGCGCCAGCAGCGCAGTGACTAGCGGGAGTCACGAGCAGTACTTC. Translated: CASSAVTSGSHEQYF.

At least ten counts were recorded for this clonotype. This chain uses TRBV28 with TRBJ2-1, with no clear D. Germline loops: CDR1 MDHEN, CDR2 SYDVKM. Trimming removed 2 bases at V and 7 bases at J, with 15 bases between. This CDR3 has 15 amino acids. In DNA, the CDR3 is TGTGCCAGCAGTTTAGCCCCCTCGGGTGGGAATGAGCAGTTCTTC. This sequence encodes CASSLAPSGGNEQFF.

V gene TRBV20-1 combines with J gene TRBJ1-1; 7 nucleotides line up with TRBD1. J gave up 5 bases and V 6 bases, and 18 bases lay outside the gene matches. The CDR3 consists of 16 residues. Germline values: CDR1 DFQATT, CDR2 SNEGSKA (reference sequence). CDR3 loop: CSAPVLGRGFGTEAFF. The CDR3 DNA is TGCAGTGCCCCCGTTTTAGGCAGGGGGTTTGGGACTGAAGCTTTCTTT.

This clonotype was recorded at least ten times. The rearrangement joins TRBV10-3 to TRBJ1-3; D remains unclear. Germline V gene sequence: CDR1 ENHRY, CDR2 SYGVKD. CDR3 size: 14 residues. V was shortened by 4 bases and J by 2 bases, with 9 bases between the two germline ends. This chain's CDR3 is CAISGGETGNTIYF. In DNA, the CDR3 is TGTGCCATCAGTGGGGGAGAAACTGGAAACACCATATATTTT.

This chain joins TRBV2 and TRBJ2-7; D uncertain. Looked up from germline, CDR1 is SNHLY and CDR2 is FYNNEI. V gave up 3 bases and J gave up 5 bases, with 14 bases separating them. The CDR3 totals 14 residues. In DNA, the CDR3 is TGTGCCAGCAGTGACAATCCCATGGCAGACGAGCAGTACTTC. The encoded protein is CASSDNPMADEQYF.

This clonotype occurred a few times. The chain is built from TRBV4-1 and TRBJ1-6; D is possibly TRBD1 (5 bases). Trimming removed 2 bases at V and 8 bases at J, with 25 bases between. The CDR3 consists of 19 residues. Germline V gene lookup returns CDR1 MGHRA and CDR2 YSYEKL. This chain's CDR3 is CASSQSALDTYLSDSPLHF. The CDR3, as DNA: TGCGCCAGCAGCCAATCGGCTTTGGACACTTATCTTTCGGATTCACCCCTCCACTTT.

This chain uses TRBV7-3 with TRBJ2-5, with 9 bases matching TRBD1. V gave up 4 bases and J gave up 4 bases; unmatched junction bases: 16. CDR1 and CDR2 from the germline V gene are SGHTA and FQGTGA. CDR3 length: 18 amino acids. As DNA, the CDR3 is TGTGCCAGCAGCTACTGGGACAGGGCTACCACCAACGGAGAGACCCAGTACTTC. Amino acids: CASSYWDRATTNGETQYF. The complete variable domain, with remaining parts taken from reference TRBV7-3 and TRBJ2-5, reads GAGVSQTPSNKVTEKGKYVELRCDPISGHTALYWYRQSLGQGPEFLIYFQGTGAADDSGLPNDRFFAVRPEGSVSTLKIQRTERGDSAVYLCASSYWDRATTNGETQYFGPGTRLLVL.

This clonotype came up a few times. The chain carries TRBV29-1 and TRBJ1-1; no firm D call. V was clipped by 7 bases and J by 7 bases, with 22 bases between them. Germline V gene lookup returns CDR1 SQVTM and CDR2 ANQGSEA. The CDR3 spans 14 residues. The CDR3 DNA reads TGCAGCGCCATAACGCGGTGGGCGGGGAGTGAAGCTTTCTTT. This sequence encodes CSAITRWAGSEAFF.

The chain joins TRBV12-3 or TRBV12-4 to TRBJ2-5; D ambiguous. This CDR3 is 13 amino acids long. With 8 bases removed from V and 2 bases from J, the gap between germline ends came to 12 bases. CDR3: CASSPPMQETQYF. DNA for the CDR3: TGTGCCAGCTCACCACCGATGCAAGAGACCCAGTACTTC.

This clonotype has more than one count but fewer than ten. As DNA, the CDR3 is TGTGCCAGCAGCCAAGAATACAGGGGAAATTCACCCCTCCACTTT. This gives the protein CASSQEYRGNSPLHF. The genes are TRBV3-1 and TRBJ1-6; 7 bases align to TRBD1. Trimming removed 0 bases from V and 7 bases from J; junction bases left unmatched: 3. The CDR3 has 15 residues. Germline CDR1 is LGHDT and CDR2 is YNNKEL (reference sequence). Full variable domain (remainder filled in from reference TRBV3-1 and TRBJ1-6): DTAVSQTPKYLVTQMGNDKSIKCEQNLGHDTMYWYKQDSKKFLKIMFSYNNKELIINETVPNRFSPKSPDKAHLNLHINSLELGDSAVYFCASSQEYRGNSPLHFGNGTRLTVT.

Comment on this clonotype: This CDR3 is missing its conserved last phenylalanine or tryptophan, likely due to a read error. The V and J genes are TRBV15 and TRBJ1-3; D unclear. This CDR3 comprises 13 residues. Trimming stripped 5 bases from V and 2 bases from J, with 7 bases between. Germline V gives CDR1 LNHNV, CDR2 YYDKDF (reference sequence). CDR3 in amino acids: CATSSDTGNTIYS. CDR3 in DNA: TGTGCCACCAGCTCAGATACTGGAAACACCATATATTCT.

Only a few counts were recorded for this clonotype. The CDR3 end shows no conserved phenylalanine or tryptophan, and so a read error is likely. The limits of the CDR3 on the DNA are not certain, so only TCRdb's listed CDR3 is given. This chain joins TRBV20-1 and TRBJ2-3; no DNA check was done on the table's D call, TRBD2. The germline CDR1 and CDR2 sequences are DFQATT and SNEGSKA (reference sequence). The length of the CDR3 is 14 amino acids, counting both ends. The CDR3 protein is CSAFSSLAGGHMTL.

This clonotype was counted only a few times. This sequence joins TRBV28 and TRBJ1-5, with D perhaps matching TRBD1 (5 bases). The length of the CDR3 is 16 residues. CDR1 is MDHEN, CDR2 SYDVKM, per germline. Trimming stripped 3 bases from V and 11 bases from J, with 23 bases between. CDR3 region: CASSFVGAQTGGAQHF. As DNA, the CDR3 is TGTGCCAGCAGTTTTGTAGGTGCGCAAACCGGGGGGGCCCAGCATTTT.

This clonotype was observed many times. The CDR3 DNA reads TGTGCCAGCAGTACCCCCTGGATCCAGCCCCAGCATTTT. Translation: CASSTPWIQPQHF. The chain employs TRBV28 and TRBJ1-5; D is unresolved. Germline V gene data show CDR1 as MDHEN and CDR2 as SYDVKM. V was pared by 5 bases and J by 7 bases, with 12 bases between. This CDR3 comprises 13 residues.

This clonotype was observed many times. The chain employs TRBV7-8 and TRBJ2-1; D not resolved. CDR3 length equals 16 residues. Germline assignment: CDR1 SGHVS and CDR2 FQNEAQ. The V end was cut by 5 bases, the J end by 6 bases, with 20 bases between. Written as DNA, the CDR3 is TGTGCCAGCAGCCTCCGTGAGTCTGGGGTCGGCAATGAGCAGTTCTTC. This encodes CASSLRESGVGNEQFF.